This T cell receptor beta chain was identified during a study of CD8+ T cells in alopecia areata. CDR1 is NNHDY and CDR2 is SYVADS in the germline V gene. The CDR3 sequence is 15 residues long. V shed 5 bases, J shed 0 bases, and the junction held 4 bases outside the gene matches. This clone was picked up a small number of times. Its matching antigen is unknown. All gene names here are mouse names. From the germline J gene comes the end of the CDR3, since the read stops 4 residues before it. Sequencing relied on a cDNA template that was reverse transcribed from extracted RNA. Libraries were prepared by immunoSEQ multiplex PCR; TCRdb keeps only in-frame clonotypes and omits some of them. This sample has around 110,000 clones, each found more than once. Overall study findings and caveats: Lesional tissue from the scalp (especially in alopecia totalis/universalis) showed higher clonality than normal scalp.

The V call is TRBV13-3, the J call TRBJ1-1; 10 bases agree with TRBD1. The specimen was lesional skin. The receptor was derived from a C3H/HeJ mouse with alopecia areata. For this strain, the MHC haplotype corresponds to H2-k. CDR3 residues: CASRRQGASNTEVFF. The DNA read from the CDR3 is TGTGCCAGCAGGAGACAGGGGGCCTCAAACACA.